Given below is one T cell receptor beta chain in context. This sample was taken from a study of identical twins. V lost 3 bases, J lost 5 bases, and 4 bases stayed unmatched. The CDR3 length is 15 residues. Using its own MiXCR run on the 5' RACE reads, TCRdb lists one record per CDR3 protein. The sample yields some 440,000 distinct CDR3 sequences, 24% seen once. The sample also formed part of further work on T cells expressing NK-cell markers. That study reports: Clarity on HCMV specificity was lacking for the expanded NKG2C+ T cell clones.

The clonotype originates from a woman younger than 30 in good health. Sequencing was carried out using CD4+ T cells sorted from blood. This chain connects TRBV12-3 or TRBV12-4 to TRBJ2-2; 9 positions match TRBD1. The CDR3 nucleotides are TGTGCCAGCAGTTTCGGGACAGGGTGGACCGGGGAGCTGTTTTTT. Its translation is CASSFGTGWTGELFF.